Each of the 26 T cell receptor beta chains below was sequenced from the same sample in a study of shared clonotypes between healthy human individuals. TCRdb keeps only in-frame clones here, not all; method: immunoSEQ multiplex PCR. Of approximately 320,000 clones listed, around 72% are singletons. Sequenced material: memory CD4+ T cells sorted from blood. Subset described: CD45RA-negative fraction. Receptor source: a man between 25 and 39 years old in good health.

This chain joins TRBV28 and TRBJ1-5, with a possible D match to TRBD1 (5 bases). Looked up from germline, CDR1 is MDHEN and CDR2 is SYDVKM. The V end was cut by 6 bases, the J end by 7 bases, with 16 bases between. The CDR3 contains 14 residues. In nucleotides, the CDR3 is TGTGCCAGCAGCCCTGGGGCTGGCCAGCAGCCCCAGCATTTT. Protein product: CASSPGAGQQPQHF.

This clone was recorded at least ten times. The chain is built from TRBV10-3 and TRBJ1-1, with D possibly being TRBD1 (5 bases). Germline CDR1 and CDR2: ENHRY and SYGVKD. The CDR3 is made up of 15 amino acids. V was shortened by 7 bases and J by 4 bases, with 19 bases between the two germline ends. This chain's CDR3 is CAINTPDRGGTEAFF. Written as DNA, the CDR3 is TGTGCCATCAACACCCCCGACCGGGGGGGCACTGAAGCTTTCTTT.

The chain recombines TRBV5-5 with TRBJ2-1; tentatively, D is TRBD2 (5 bases). The CDR3 covers 14 residues. The V gene lost 4 bases and the J gene lost 9 bases, with 17 bases spanning the gap. The germline gives CDR1 SGHKS, CDR2 YYEKEE (reference sequence). CDR3 DNA: TGTGCCAGCAGCCCGGACTGGGCTAGCACTGAGCAGTTCTTC. It translates to CASSPDWASTEQFF.

Remarks on this clone: Other DNA sequences in this specimen translate into the identical CDR3. The V and J genes are TRBV7-3 and TRBJ2-1; weak D call: TRBD1 (6 bases). CDR1 is SGHTA and CDR2 is FQGTGA in the germline V gene. The CDR3 is 13 residues long. The germline V and J ends were trimmed by 3 bases and 5 bases, with 8 bases remaining between them. The CDR3 sequence is CASSLTGDNEQFF. The CDR3 bases are TGTGCCAGCAGCTTGACAGGAGACAATGAGCAGTTCTTC.

The chain couples TRBV11-2 to TRBJ1-3, with D possibly matching TRBD1 (5 bases). Trimming pared 1 base from V and 0 bases from J, leaving 10 bases between. CDR1 and CDR2 (germline): SGHAT, FQNNGV. This CDR3 region has 16 residues. For the CDR3, the DNA is TGTGCCAGCAGCTTAGGGCTGGGACCCTCTGGAAACACCATATATTTT. As protein: CASSLGLGPSGNTIYF.

The V and J genes are TRBV7-9 and TRBJ2-2; possible D gene TRBD2, 6 bases. Trimming shortened V by 0 bases and J by 7 bases, and 12 bases separated the two germline ends. Germline V gene lookup returns CDR1 SEHNR and CDR2 FQNEAQ (reference sequence). The CDR3 is 15 amino acids. CDR3 residues: CASSLAKGAGGELFF. CDR3 nucleotides: TGTGCCAGCAGCTTAGCGAAAGGAGCGGGCGGGGAGCTGTTTTTT.

Written as DNA, the CDR3 is TGTGCCAGCAGCTTAGAGGCCGGGACTAGAACCACAGATACGCAGTATTTT. Its protein product is CASSLEAGTRTTDTQYF. The chain is built from TRBV7-6 and TRBJ2-3; 8 bases are shared with TRBD2. The germline V gene has CDR1 SGHVS and CDR2 FNYEAQ. The CDR3 extends over 17 amino acids. The ends lost 1 base at V and 2 bases at J; junction bases unmatched: 8.

For this clone: This same CDR3 is encoded by further DNA sequences in the sample. V is TRBV18 and J is TRBJ2-5, with unresolved D. Trimming removed 6 bases at V and 3 bases at J, with 5 bases between. CDR3 size: 11 residues. The germline gives CDR1 KGHSH, CDR2 LQKENI. Here the CDR3 DNA reads TGTGCCAGCTCCCAAAAAGAGACCCAGTACTTC. This codes for CASSQKETQYF.

This clone was picked up one time. The chain combines TRBV4-3 with TRBJ1-3; D is unclear. This CDR3 region has 15 residues. V was cut by 4 bases and J by 1 base, with 11 bases left in between. Germline V gives CDR1 LGHNA, CDR2 YSLEER. This CDR3 reads CASSPVRLSGNTIYF. DNA for the CDR3: TGCGCCAGCAGCCCTGTACGTTTATCTGGAAACACCATATATTTT.

CDR3: CASSPQKSSGSYEQYF. The CDR3 region has the DNA TGTGCCAGCTCACCACAGAAATCTAGCGGATCCTACGAGCAGTACTTC. The chain is built from TRBV18 and TRBJ2-7; TRBD2 matches at 7 bases. Per the germline V gene, CDR1 is KGHSH and CDR2 is LQKENI. This CDR3 region has 16 residues. J was trimmed by 1 base and V by 1 base; bases with no gene match: 7.

The V gene is TRBV5-6, the J gene TRBJ1-3, with D possibly being TRBD1 (6 bases). The V end lost 3 bases, the J end lost 0 bases, and 10 bases lay between the germline ends. The germline V gene encodes CDR1 SGHDT and CDR2 YYEEEE. This CDR3 comprises 15 residues. CDR3 DNA: TGTGCCAGCAGCTACACAGGGACCTCTGGAAACACCATATATTTT. It translates to CASSYTGTSGNTIYF.

This sequence joins TRBV6-1 and TRBJ2-1; the match to TRBD2 covers 8 bases. The CDR3 length is 15 residues. Germline values: CDR1 MNHNS, CDR2 SASEGT. Trimming removed 8 bases from V and 4 bases from J; junction bases left unmatched: 10. CDR3 region: CASLDGRAQYNEQFF. In nucleotides, the CDR3 is TGTGCCAGCCTGGACGGGAGGGCCCAATACAATGAGCAGTTCTTC.

The chain couples TRBV11-1 to TRBJ2-7; possibly TRBD2 for D (6 bases). Deletions cut 1 base from V and 12 bases from J, with 13 bases between. Germline V gene data show CDR1 as SGHAT and CDR2 as FQDESV (reference sequence). This CDR3 is 12 amino acids long. In nucleotides, the CDR3 is TGTGCCAGCAGCTTAGAAGCCGGGAGAGGGTACTTC. Residues: CASSLEAGRGYF.

The chain uses TRBV19 and TRBJ2-7; D is perhaps TRBD1 (5 bases). Germline values: CDR1 LNHDA, CDR2 SQIVND (reference sequence). V shed 0 bases and J shed 4 bases, with 13 bases lying between them. The length of the CDR3 is 15 residues. For the CDR3, the DNA is TGTGCCAGTAGTATAGATGTTAACAGGCGGTACGAGCAGTACTTC. It encodes CASSIDVNRRYEQYF.

The V call is TRBV28, the J call TRBJ2-1; TRBD1 or TRBD2 may be the D gene (6 bases each). From germline, CDR1 is MDHEN and CDR2 SYDVKM. Trimming pared 3 bases from V and 7 bases from J, leaving 19 bases between. The CDR3 contains 16 residues. CDR3 region: CASSFLGGDSGNEQFF. In nucleotides, the CDR3 is TGTGCCAGCAGTTTTCTAGGGGGTGATAGCGGAAATGAGCAGTTCTTC.

The DNA of the CDR3 is TGTGCCAGCTTTAGGCAGTCCCAAGAGACCCAGTACTTC. This sequence encodes CASFRQSQETQYF. The chain joins TRBV2 to TRBJ2-5; D is uncertain. The CDR3 is 13 amino acids. Trimming took 8 bases from V and 1 from J, leaving 11 bases between them. Germline CDR1 and CDR2: SNHLY and FYNNEI.

This clone was recorded once. This chain joins TRBV2 and TRBJ2-3, with D unresolved. CDR3 size: 13 residues. Germline loops: CDR1 SNHLY, CDR2 FYNNEI. V lost 2 bases to trimming and J lost 4 bases, with 7 bases between them. The CDR3 protein is CASSEYGPDTQYF. The CDR3 DNA is TGTGCCAGCAGTGAATATGGGCCAGATACGCAGTATTTT. The complete variable domain, with remaining parts taken from reference TRBV2 and TRBJ2-3, reads EPEVTQTPSHQVTQMGQEVILRCVPISNHLYFYWYRQILGQKVEFLVSFYNNEISEKSEIFDDQFSVERPDGSNFTLKIRSTKLEDSAMYFCASSEYGPDTQYFGPGTRLTVL.

The rearrangement joins TRBV7-2 to TRBJ2-7; D remains ambiguous. Germline assignment: CDR1 SGHTA and CDR2 FQGNSA. This CDR3 is built from 14 residues. V lost 0 bases, J lost 5 bases, and 11 bases lay in between. The CDR3 DNA is TGTGCCAGCAGCTTAGCGCGAACTTCCCACGAGCAGTACTTC. As protein: CASSLARTSHEQYF.

The chain recombines TRBV5-1 with TRBJ2-5, with TRBD2 identical over 7 bases. This CDR3 comprises 15 residues. The germline gives CDR1 SGHRS, CDR2 YFSETQ. V shed 4 bases and J 1 base; nucleotides not matched to a gene: 7. CDR3 protein: CASSANTGGQETQYF. In nucleotides, the CDR3 is TGCGCCAGCAGCGCCAATACGGGGGGCCAAGAGACCCAGTACTTC.

V usage is TRBV28 and J usage is TRBJ2-5; 9 nucleotides match TRBD2. Germline assignment: CDR1 MDHEN and CDR2 SYDVKM. V dropped 6 bases and J dropped 3; count of bases not matched to a gene: 8. This CDR3 spans 15 amino acids. The CDR3 loop reads CASRHYSSGKETQYF. CDR3 sequence (DNA): TGTGCCAGCAGGCATTACTCTAGCGGGAAAGAGACCCAGTACTTC.

The CDR3 region has the DNA TGCAGCGTGGCGGGACTAGCGGTCTACAATGAGCAGTTCTTC. Its protein product is CSVAGLAVYNEQFF. The chain recombines TRBV29-1 with TRBJ2-1; 11 nucleotides line up with TRBD2. V shed 6 bases, J shed 3 bases, and the junction held 4 bases outside the gene matches. Germline CDR1 SQVTM, CDR2 ANQGSEA. This CDR3 is built from 14 residues.

The genes are TRBV7-2 and TRBJ2-7; D is unresolved. CDR1 SGHTA and CDR2 FQGNSA come from the germline V gene. The CDR3 length is 14 residues. V gave up 1 base and J gave up 4 bases, with 11 bases separating them. CDR3 amino acids: CASSLGRRVYEQYF. In nucleotides, the CDR3 is TGTGCCAGCAGCTTAGGACGTAGGGTTTACGAGCAGTACTTC.

The chain has TRBV11-2 and TRBJ2-7; no reliable D call. Germline V gives CDR1 SGHAT, CDR2 FQNNGV. CDR3 length: 15 amino acids. V was cut by 4 bases and J by 3 bases, with 16 bases left in between. The CDR3 coding sequence is TGTGCCAGCAGCTCGGACCCGACCAGACACTACGAGCAGTACTTC. Residues: CASSSDPTRHYEQYF.

The CDR3 DNA reads TGTGCCAGTCGACAGGGGATAGAGGGCTACACCTTC. This codes for CASRQGIEGYTF. This chain links TRBV19 with TRBJ1-2; 8 bases agree with TRBD1. The CDR3 contains 12 residues. Germline V gene sequence: CDR1 LNHDA, CDR2 SQIVND (reference sequence). V shed 8 bases, J shed 8 bases, and the junction held 7 bases outside the gene matches.

In the case of this clone: The junction departs from germline at one end; a sequencing error may be responsible. The chain recombines TRBV13 with TRBJ2-7, with D unclear. Germline V lookup: CDR1 PRHDT, CDR2 FYEKMQ (reference sequence). The length of the CDR3 is 12 residues. CDR3 DNA sequence: TGTGCCAGCAGCTTAGGCGCCTACGGGCAGTACTTC. Translated, it gives CASSLGAYGQYF.

The count of this clone is one. Other DNA sequences in this specimen translate into the identical CDR3. The V call is TRBV27, the J call TRBJ1-1; D not certain. The ends were cut back, 0 bases at V and 1 base at J, with 3 bases in the middle. The length of the CDR3 is 13 residues. Germline V gives CDR1 MNHEY, CDR2 SMNVEV (reference sequence). The CDR3 DNA is TGTGCCAGCAGTTTATCGAGGAACACTGAAGCTTTCTTT. Its protein product is CASSLSRNTEAFF.